This T cell receptor beta chain stems from a study of Graves' ophthalmopathy and Graves' hyperthyroidism. The wider study: Before any treatment, peripheral blood was taken at the initial diagnosis.

RNA transcripts yielded amplified TCR beta CDR3 regions. HTBI-primed RT-PCR formed the first round, and a multiplex PCR formed the second. A single record per CDR3 protein comes from TCRdb applying MiXCR to the multiplex PCR reads. The data hold approximately 500,000 distinct CDR3 sequences, with around 15% observed a single time. Exclusion applied to patients with other autoimmune diseases, uncontrolled infections, pregnancy or lactation. Regarding the study as a whole: Blood samples also showed most expanded thyroid clonotypes exceeding 0.001 frequency. Forecasting of ophthalmopathy progression by the model achieved over 55% sensitivity and around 77% specificity.

V was shortened by 6 bases and J by 3 bases, with 9 bases between the two germline ends. The CDR3 spans 12 residues. Germline CDR1 SGHRS, CDR2 YFSETQ. Points on this clonotype: The antigen remains undetermined.

Sequenced: blood. The sequence was collected from a woman aged 25 to 39 with Graves' ophthalmopathy. The gene calls are TRBV5-1 and TRBJ2-5; no firm D call. In DNA, the CDR3 is TGCGCCAGCACGGGCAGCGAAGAGACCCAGTACTTC. As protein: CASTGSEETQYF.